This T cell receptor (beta chain) derives from a study of post-analysis software for immune sequencing data. Study-wide background: Relapsing-remitting, secondary progressive and progressive-relapsing forms made up the multiple sclerosis disease courses.

A few counts support this clonotype. Its antigen is not identified. Prepared libraries of TCR beta cDNA carried unique molecular identifiers. When roughly 1 to 10 million T cells were used, they gave 500,000 or so cDNA molecules. TCRdb passed the PCR reads through MiXCR, listing each CDR3 protein once. The sample carries 180,000 or so distinct CDR3 sequences, around 29% recorded once. Regarding the study as a whole: When compared against controls, multiple sclerosis patients showed significantly lower normalized Chao1 diversity. The authors found that F measure strongly co-clustered same-batch samples. Roughly five TRBV segments appeared more often in patients than in controls, and TRBV5-6, TRBV5-1 and TRBV20-1 were among these.

This CDR3 comprises 15 residues. V gave up 1 base and J gave up 4 bases, with 13 bases separating them. CDR1 MDHEN and CDR2 SYDVKM come from the germline V gene. Material: blood. The V and J genes are TRBV28 and TRBJ1-1; D is possibly TRBD1 (6 bases). The sequence was collected from a girl aged 2 to 17 with multiple sclerosis. The CDR3: CASSLFGGGGTEAFF. The CDR3 DNA follows: TGTGCCAGCAGTTTATTCGGCGGAGGGGGCACTGAAGCTTTCTTT.